This TCR beta chain came from a study of human T cells and chemical hapten exposure. A single record per CDR3 protein comes from TCRdb applying MiXCR to the RACE reads. The sample yields 100,000 or so distinct CDR3 sequences, 8% to 13% seen once. Time point of the sample: patch test 1, 2 weeks after DPC sensitization. Treatment specified: therapeutic diphenylcyclopropenone sensitization with weekly scalp DPC. This clonotype was counted only a few times. This CDR3 has 15 residues. Germline CDR1 is SGDLS and CDR2 is YYNGEE. V shed 0 bases and J shed 2 bases, with 11 bases lying between them. The sample was whole blood, taken in connection with sensitization to the hapten diphenylcyclopropenone (DPC). The chain employs TRBV9 and TRBJ1-2, with D uncertain. This clonotype was sampled from a woman aged 40 to 50 with alopecia areata. Some clones in this sample may be carry-over from other donors' samples. The CDR3 loop reads CASSVGSVQNYGYTF. CDR3 DNA sequence: TGTGCCAGCAGCGTAGGCTCCGTACAGAACTATGGCTACACCTTC.